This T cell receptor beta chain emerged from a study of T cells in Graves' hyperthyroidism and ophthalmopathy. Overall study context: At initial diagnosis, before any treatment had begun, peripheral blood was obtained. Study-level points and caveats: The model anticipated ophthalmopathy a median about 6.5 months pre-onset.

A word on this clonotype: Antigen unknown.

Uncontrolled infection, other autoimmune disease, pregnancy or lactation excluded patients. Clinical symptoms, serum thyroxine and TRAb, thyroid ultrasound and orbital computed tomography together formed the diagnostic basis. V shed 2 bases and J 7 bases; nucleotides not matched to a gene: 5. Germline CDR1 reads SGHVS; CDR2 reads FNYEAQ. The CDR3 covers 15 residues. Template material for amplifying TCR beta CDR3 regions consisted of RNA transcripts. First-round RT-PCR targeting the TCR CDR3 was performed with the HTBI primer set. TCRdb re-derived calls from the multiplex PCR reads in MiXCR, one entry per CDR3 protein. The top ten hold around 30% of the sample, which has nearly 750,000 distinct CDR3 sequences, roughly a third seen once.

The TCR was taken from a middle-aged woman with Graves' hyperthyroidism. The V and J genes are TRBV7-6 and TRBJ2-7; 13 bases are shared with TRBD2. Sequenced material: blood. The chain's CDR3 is CASSLTSGRANEQYF. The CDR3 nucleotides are TGTGCCAGCAGCTTAACTAGCGGGAGGGCGAATGAGCAGTACTTC. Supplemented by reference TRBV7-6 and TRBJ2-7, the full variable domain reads GAGVSQSPRYKVTKRGQDVALRCDPISGHVSLYWYRQALGQGPEFLTYFNYEAQQDKSGLPNDRFSAERPEGSISTLTIQRTEQRDSAMYRCASSLTSGRANEQYFGPGTRLTVT.